The TCR beta chain under discussion was sequenced for a study of early stage breast cancer tumors. The protocol was immunoSEQ multiplex PCR, while the TCRdb copy is restricted to in-frame clones and leaves out a portion. This sample has around 9,700 clones, with more than 70% found just once. Concerning this clone itself: At one end the junction does not follow the germline gene, possibly because of a read error.

CDR1 SGHVS and CDR2 FQNEAQ come from the germline V gene. The CDR3 spans 15 residues. The chain employs TRBV7-8 and TRBJ1-2, with D hard to call. This clonotype was sampled from a person aged 65 to 79 with breast cancer. Source material: breast tumor tissue. CDR3 protein: CASSLALPSGNGYTF. The CDR3 nucleotides read TGTGCCAGCAGCTTAGCACTCCCCTCGGGAAATGGCTACACCTTT.